The T cell receptor beta chain described here comes from a study of early T cells in non-severe SARS-CoV-2 infection. On the study more broadly: Chains stayed unpaired after sequencing of bulk RNA from unsorted whole blood.

V lost 2 bases and J lost 4, with 16 bases in between. This CDR3 comprises 16 residues. CDR1 MNHEY and CDR2 SVGAGI come from the germline V gene. Molecules of cDNA were individually given unique molecular identifiers that were attached to them. Each CDR3 protein gets one entry after TCRdb re-called the 5' RACE reads with MiXCR. The sample includes roughly 77,000 distinct CDR3 sequences, around 10% of them seen just once. The study, taken as a whole, reports: Matches to VDJdb favored anti-spike CD8 responses and missed private and CD4 specificities.

Details on this clonotype: Its matching antigen is unknown.

Sequencing was carried out using whole blood. The receptor's source is an adult who was a healthcare worker with PCR-confirmed SARS-CoV-2 infection or an uninfected control (not recorded which). The chain couples TRBV6-5 to TRBJ2-3; TRBD2 is a possible D gene (6 bases). The CDR3 protein is CASSYRASGAADTQYF. The CDR3 DNA follows: TGTGCCAGCAGTTACCGGGCGTCGGGAGCCGCAGATACGCAGTATTTT.